These 20 T cell receptor beta chains came from one sample sequenced in a study of CD8+ T cells in alopecia areata. cDNA serving as the sequencing template came from extracted, reverse transcribed RNA. Method: immunoSEQ multiplex PCR; TCRdb's copy keeps in-frame clones and lacks some. This table holds under 350,000 clones with no singletons; the top ten claim more than 0.95%. Cutaneous lymph node cells were pooled, and they were sorted using CD4, CD8alpha, NKG2D, NKG2ACE and other markers. Sequencing was done on a sample of CD4+ T cells sorted from a lymph node. The receptors here all came from a C3H/HeJ mouse with alopecia areata. For this strain, the MHC haplotype corresponds to H2-k.

About this clone: The listed genes are named as in mouse. Coverage ceases 4 residues before the CDR3 finishes, and the germline J gene fills in the end. The chain recombines TRBV13-3 with TRBJ2-5, with 7 bases matching TRBD2. CDR3 size: 15 residues. Germline V CDR1 and CDR2: NNHDY, SYVADS. V was clipped by 1 base and J by 3 bases; unmatched bases: 5. CDR3 protein: CASSDTRTGQDTQYF. The CDR3 DNA, read in part, is TGTGCCAGCAGTGATACTAGGACTGGACAAGAC.

A word on this clone: All gene names here are mouse names. From the germline J gene comes the end of the CDR3, since the read stops 4 residues before it. J is TRBJ2-5 and V is TRBV31; weak D call: TRBD1 (5 bases). The CDR3 has 15 amino acids. CDR1 and CDR2 (germline): GKSSPN, SITVG. Trimming left V 3 bases short and J 2 bases short, with 15 bases between. The CDR3: CAWSPLPQGQDTQYF. The part of the CDR3 DNA that was read is TGTGCCTGGAGCCCTCTTCCCCAGGGCCAAGAC.

As regards this clone: The gene names here belong to mouse. The read comes to an end 4 residues before the CDR3 does, leaving the germline J gene to fill in the end. The V call is TRBV1, the J call TRBJ2-1, with a weak D call TRBD1 (6 bases). The CDR3 totals 16 residues. Germline values: CDR1 NSQYPW, CDR2 LRSPGD (reference sequence). Deletions cut 0 bases from V and 6 bases from J, with 15 bases between. The chain's CDR3 is CTCSADPPGAGAEQFF. The DNA read from the CDR3 is TGCACCTGCAGTGCAGATCCCCCAGGGGCGGGTGCT.

Notes on this clone: Mouse gene names and germline throughout. The read gets to within 4 residues of the CDR3 end, and the germline J gene fills in the rest. V is TRBV14 and J is TRBJ2-7; 12 nucleotides line up with TRBD2. Germline CDR1 is SGHDT and CDR2 is FRDEAV. There are 16 residues in the CDR3. With 3 bases clipped from V and 0 bases from J, the junction kept 4 bases outside the gene matches. The CDR3 bases that were read are TGTGCCAGCAGTTCGGGACTGGGGGGACGCTCCTAT. Amino acids: CASSSGLGGRSY. The entire CDR3 protein is CASSSGLGGRSYEQYF.

Concerning this clone: The gene names here belong to mouse. The CDR3 goes on 4 residues after the read ends, and that part is filled in from the germline J gene. The V gene is TRBV17, the J gene TRBJ1-1; D not resolved. Germline V CDR1 and CDR2: MNHDT, YYDKIL. The CDR3 spans 11 residues. CDR3 bases read: TGTGCTAGCAGTTACATAACA. Translated, it gives CASSYIT. In full, the CDR3 is CASSYITEVFF.

On this clone itself: Mouse gene names apply. From the germline J gene comes the end of the CDR3, since the read stops 4 residues before it. The rearrangement uses TRBV5 and TRBJ2-1, with TRBD2 matching over 9 bases. This CDR3 contains 15 residues. Germline V lookup: CDR1 LGHNA, CDR2 YNLKQL (reference sequence). The sequenced part of the CDR3 DNA is TGTGCCAGCAGCCAAACTGGGGGGAGGGAGGCT. This gives the protein CASSQTGGREA. In full, the CDR3 is CASSQTGGREAEQFF.

On this clone itself: The gene symbols are mouse symbols. With the read ending 4 residues before the CDR3 end, the germline J gene is used to fill in that end. The chain recombines TRBV19 with TRBJ2-5; D might be TRBD1 (6 bases). This CDR3 is built from 15 residues. Deletions cut 2 bases from V and 0 bases from J, with 10 bases between. The germline CDR1 and CDR2 sequences are FNHDT and SITEND (reference sequence). The sequenced CDR3 bases are TGTGCCAGCAGTATCGGGACATTTAACCAAGAC. Translation: CASSIGTFNQD. The whole CDR3 reads CASSIGTFNQDTQYF.

A word on this clone: Germline and genes: mouse. The read stops 4 residues short of the end of the CDR3; the missing end is completed from the germline J gene. This chain uses TRBV1 with TRBJ2-7; 7 positions agree with TRBD1. Germline V gene data show CDR1 as NSQYPW and CDR2 as LRSPGD (reference sequence). The CDR3 loop spans 13 amino acids. The CDR3: CTCSETGFHEQYF. Partial CDR3 DNA: TGCACCTGCAGTGAGACAGGGTTCCAT. The whole variable domain, filled in from reference TRBV1 and TRBJ2-7, reads VTLLEQNPRWRLVPRGQAVNLRCILKNSQYPWMSWYQQDLQKQLQWLFTLRSPGDKEVKSLPGADYLATRVTDTELRLQVANMSQGRTLYCTCSETGFHEQYFGPGTRLTVL.

Note on this clone: Germline and genes: mouse. The CDR3 goes on 4 residues after the read ends, and that part is filled in from the germline J gene. The rearrangement links TRBV19 to TRBJ2-5, with D hard to call. The CDR3 length is 12 residues. Germline loops: CDR1 FNHDT, CDR2 SITEND (reference sequence). Deletions cut 3 bases from V and 3 bases from J, with 5 bases between. This CDR3 is CASSKQQDTQYF. Partial CDR3 DNA: TGTGCCAGCAGTAAACAGCAAGAC.

To note about this clone: These gene names are mouse names. Read data end 4 residues before the CDR3 end; the end is taken from the germline J gene. The rearrangement joins TRBV1 to TRBJ1-2, with 8 nucleotides matching TRBD1. The CDR3 contains 14 residues. V was pared by 5 bases and J by 4 bases, with 6 bases of the junction left unmatched. The germline CDR1 and CDR2 sequences are NSQYPW and LRSPGD (reference sequence). CDR3 amino acids: CTCSPQGAGSDYTF. The covered CDR3 bases are TGCACCTGCAGTCCTCAGGGGGCTGGCTCC.

A word on this clone: The gene symbols are mouse symbols. The DNA ends 4 residues before the CDR3 does, and the rest of the CDR3 is filled in from the germline J gene. The chain joins TRBV13-2 to TRBJ2-3, with TRBD1 matching 7 bases. The CDR3 is 16 amino acids. V dropped 2 bases and J dropped 0; count of bases not matched to a gene: 6. CDR1 is NNHNN, CDR2 SYGAGS, per germline (reference sequence). CDR3 DNA, as far as it was read: TGTGCCAGCGGTGAGGGACAGAAAACTAGTGCAGAA. It encodes CASGEGQKTSAE. The whole CDR3 is CASGEGQKTSAETLYF.

Ten or more counts support this clone. Mouse germline and gene names are used. The read ends 4 residues shy of where the CDR3 ends; the end is completed using the germline J gene. This sample also contains other DNA sequences that code for the same CDR3. The chain has TRBV13-3 and TRBJ2-3; 7 bases line up with TRBD1. From germline, CDR1 is NNHDY and CDR2 SYVADS. V was pared by 2 bases and J by 0 bases, with 3 bases of the junction left unmatched. The CDR3 runs to 15 residues. Partial CDR3 DNA: TGTGCCAGCAGTGACAGGGGGTCTAGTGCAGAA. It translates to CASSDRGSSAE. The entire CDR3 protein reads CASSDRGSSAETLYF.

This clone was observed many times. The gene names given are mouse names. The read gets to within 4 residues of the CDR3 end, and the germline J gene fills in the rest. This same CDR3 is encoded by further DNA sequences in the sample. The chain joins TRBV5 to TRBJ1-1; D gene unclear. The CDR3 length is 12 residues. Germline assignment: CDR1 LGHNA and CDR2 YNLKQL (reference sequence). V shed 1 base and J shed 0 bases, with 0 bases lying between them. The part of the CDR3 DNA that was read is TGTGCCAGCAGCCAAGCAAACACA. It translates to CASSQANT. The whole CDR3 sequence reads CASSQANTEVFF.

This clone was found a few times. Gene names refer to mouse genes. The read ends 4 residues early relative to the CDR3; the germline J gene fills the gap. The chain couples TRBV5 to TRBJ1-2; D is uncertain. V was trimmed by 0 bases and J by 0 bases, leaving 11 bases between them. The CDR3 runs to 16 residues. Germline CDR1 LGHNA, CDR2 YNLKQL (reference sequence). The covered CDR3 bases are TGTGCCAGCAGCCAAGATCAGTCAGATACAAACTCC. The encoded protein is CASSQDQSDTNS. The full CDR3 protein reads CASSQDQSDTNSDYTF.

With respect to this clone: Gene labels here are mouse ones. Read coverage stops 4 residues before the CDR3 terminus; the germline J gene supplies the remainder. This chain joins TRBV19 and TRBJ2-3, with TRBD1 identical over 8 bases. Germline V CDR1 and CDR2: FNHDT, SITEND (reference sequence). CDR3 length: 16 residues. V dropped 3 bases and J dropped 1; count of bases not matched to a gene: 7. The covered CDR3 bases are TGTGCCAGCAGTAACAGGGGGAGGAATGGTGCAGAA. This translates into CASSNRGRNGAE. From start to end, the CDR3 is CASSNRGRNGAETLYF.

On this clone itself: Gene names and germline match the mouse. The read ends 4 residues before the CDR3 terminus; that terminus is restored from the germline J gene. V and J are TRBV1 and TRBJ2-5; 7 bases are a match to TRBD1. Germline lookup yields CDR1 NSQYPW and CDR2 LRSPGD (reference sequence). The CDR3 extends over 13 amino acids. V lost 8 bases to trimming and J lost 2 bases; unmatched junction nucleotides: 4. The CDR3 loop is CTCGGQTQDTQYF. CDR3 bases read: TGCACCTGCGGGGGACAGACCCAAGAC.

The table lists this clone with a few counts. The gene names given are mouse names. The read is 4 residues too short to cover the CDR3 end, so that end is filled in from the germline J gene. This rearrangement joins TRBV13-3 to TRBJ2-7, with D perhaps TRBD1 (5 bases). The CDR3 is made up of 12 amino acids. Germline V CDR1 and CDR2: NNHDY, SYVADS. CDR3 sequence reads: CASSETAYEQYF. The sequenced part of the CDR3 DNA is TGTGCCAGCAGTGAGACAGCTTAT.

This clone occurred a few times. Gene names refer to mouse genes. The CDR3 end lies 4 residues beyond the end of the read and is filled in from the germline J gene. The chain joins TRBV12-1 to TRBJ2-3; TRBD2 aligns across 8 bases. The CDR3 consists of 15 residues. Germline values: CDR1 SGHSN, CDR2 HYEKVE. Here the CDR3 reads CASSLGGGARETLYF. The sequenced CDR3 bases are TGTGCCAGCTCTCTCGGGGGGGGCGCGAGAGAA.

This clone showed up just a few times. Mouse names are used for the genes. CDR3 amino acids: CASPLTGGADTGQLYF. Incomplete CDR3 DNA: TGTGCCAGTCCCCTCACTGGGGGGGCGGACACCGGG. The chain joins TRBV19 to TRBJ2-2, with TRBD2 matching 11 bases. Sequencing ends 4 residues short of the CDR3 end; the germline J gene provides the rest. The CDR3 is 16 residues long. CDR1 and CDR2 from the germline V gene are FNHDT and SITEND (reference sequence). V shed 8 bases and J 3 bases; nucleotides not matched to a gene: 9.

This clone was detected a few times. Mouse names are used for the genes. The read ends 4 residues before the CDR3 terminus; that terminus is restored from the germline J gene. The V call is TRBV12-1, the J call TRBJ1-2, with a tentative D call TRBD1 (5 bases). Trimming took off 6 bases at V and 4 bases at J, with 11 bases between the two ends. This CDR3 is built from 12 residues. The germline V gene encodes CDR1 SGHSN and CDR2 HYEKVE. The DNA read from the CDR3 is TGTGCCAGCAGTCCAGGGTCCTCC. Translation gives CASSPGSS. The CDR3 in its entirety is CASSPGSSDYTF.